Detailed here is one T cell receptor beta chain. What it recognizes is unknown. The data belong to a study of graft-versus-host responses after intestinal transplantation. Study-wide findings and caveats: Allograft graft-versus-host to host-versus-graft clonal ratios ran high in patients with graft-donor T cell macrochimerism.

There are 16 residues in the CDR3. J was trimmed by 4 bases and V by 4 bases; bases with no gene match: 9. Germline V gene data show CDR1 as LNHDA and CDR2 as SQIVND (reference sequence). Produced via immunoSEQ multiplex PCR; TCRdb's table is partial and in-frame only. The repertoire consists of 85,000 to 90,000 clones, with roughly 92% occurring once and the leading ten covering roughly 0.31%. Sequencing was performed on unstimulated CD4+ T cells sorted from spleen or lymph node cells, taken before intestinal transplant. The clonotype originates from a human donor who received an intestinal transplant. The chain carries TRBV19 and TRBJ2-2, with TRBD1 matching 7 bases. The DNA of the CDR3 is TGTGCCAGTAGTAGGGACAGACCGACGAGCACCGGGGAGCTGTTTTTT. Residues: CASSRDRPTSTGELFF. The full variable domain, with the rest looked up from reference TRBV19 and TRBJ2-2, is DGGITQSPKYLFRKEGQNVTLSCEQNLNHDAMYWYRQDPGQGLRLIYYSQIVNDFQKGDIAEGYSVSREKKESFPLTVTSAQKNPTAFYLCASSRDRPTSTGELFFGEGSRLTVL.